This is a list of T cell receptor beta chains from one sample in a study of OX40 agonist ivuxolimab in advanced cancers. Profiled with immunoSEQ multiplex PCR; TCRdb holds only in-frame clones, not every one. The sample consists of about 83,000 clones, 80% to 90% of them appearing once. Specimen: CD4+ or CD8+ T cells sorted from blood, collected in a trial of the OX40 agonist ivuxolimab. Source of these receptors: an adult with an advanced solid tumor such as melanoma, head and neck, liver or kidney cancer. Each CDR3 is given with its conserved first and last residue. D genes are given only for firm matches. The size field is filled for only some rows; it gives once, few, many or a size class.

clone_size,v_call,d_call,j_call,cdr3_aa,cdr3_nt
.,TRBV6-1,.,TRBJ1-5,CASSEFSNQPQHF,TGTGCCAGCAGTGAGTTTAGCAATCAGCCCCAGCATTTT
.,TRBV28,TRBD2,TRBJ2-7,CASSLSSGGAYEQYF,TGTGCCAGCAGTTTATCTAGCGGGGGGGCGTACGAGCAGTACTTC
.,TRBV2,.,TRBJ2-5,CASSPSSGLQETQYF,TGTGCCAGCAGTCCATCCTCGGGGCTTCAAGAGACCCAGTACTTC
.,TRBV29-1,TRBD2,TRBJ2-5,CSVLGLAGGPETQYF,TGCAGCGTTCTGGGACTAGCGGGGGGGCCGGAGACCCAGTACTTC
.,TRBV6-5,.,TRBJ2-7,CASSPTAGQHYEQYF,TGTGCCAGCAGTCCAACGGCGGGACAGCACTACGAGCAGTACTTC
medium-sized,TRBV7-6,.,TRBJ1-1,CASSRLQGMNTEAFF,TGTGCCAGCAGCCGCTTACAGGGAATGAACACTGAAGCTTTCTTT
.,TRBV30,.,TRBJ2-3,CAWSTGAGSTDTQYF,TGTGCCTGGAGTACCGGGGCTGGTAGCACAGATACGCAGTATTTT
.,TRBV6-4,.,TRBJ1-5,CASSDGGRDNQPQHF,TGTGCCAGCAGTGACGGGGGGCGCGACAATCAGCCCCAGCATTTT
once,TRBV10-3,TRBD1,TRBJ2-7,CAIGDRDRAYEQYF,TGTGCCATCGGGGACCGGGACAGGGCCTACGAGCAGTACTTC
.,TRBV9,TRBD1,TRBJ1-4,CASSYGQVATNEKLFF,TGTGCCAGCAGCTATGGACAGGTTGCAACTAATGAAAAACTGTTTTTT
.,TRBV30,TRBD1,TRBJ1-4,CAWSNQGATNEKLFF,TGTGCCTGGAGTAACCAGGGGGCGACTAATGAAAAACTGTTTTTT
.,TRBV28,.,TRBJ2-4,CASSTQGGNIQYF,TGTGCCAGCAGTACACAGGGGGGGAACATTCAGTACTTC
.,TRBV30,.,TRBJ1-1,CASRQTNTEAFF,TGTGCCTCACGACAGACGAACACTGAAGCTTTCTTT
.,TRBV10-3,.,TRBJ2-7,CAIRASDDYEQYF,TGTGCCATCAGAGCCTCGGACGATTACGAGCAGTACTTC
.,TRBV7-3,.,TRBJ2-2,CASSKGQNTGELFF,TGTGCCAGCAGCAAAGGGCAGAACACCGGGGAGCTGTTTTTT
.,TRBV7-2,.,TRBJ2-1,CASSLDSSYANEQFF,TGTGCCAGCAGCTTAGATTCTTCTTATGCCAATGAGCAGTTCTTC
few,TRBV29-1,.,TRBJ2-3,CSVEEGTQYF,TGCAGCGTTGAGGAAGGTACGCAGTATTTT
.,TRBV7-7,TRBD1,TRBJ2-5,CASSPGQDQTQYF,TGTGCCAGCAGCCCCGGACAGGACCAGACCCAGTACTTC
.,TRBV29-1,TRBD1,TRBJ1-4,CSATSGGVNEKLFF,TGCAGCGCCACATCAGGGGGCGTTAATGAAAAACTGTTTTTT
.,TRBV7-9,.,TRBJ1-3,CASSLGSGTLLNTIYF,TGTGCCAGCAGCTTAGGCTCCGGGACACTTTTAAACACCATATATTTT
.,TRBV4-1,TRBD1,TRBJ2-7,CASSRRDSTHEQYF,TGCGCCAGCAGCCGACGGGACAGTACCCACGAGCAGTACTTC
.,TRBV10-3,.,TRBJ2-5,CATRVTPSGETQYF,TGTGCCACCCGGGTAACGCCGAGTGGGGAGACCCAGTACTTC
.,TRBV6-1,.,TRBJ2-7,CASSEAPGGEYEQYF,TGTGCCAGCAGTGAAGCTCCCGGGGGAGAGTACGAGCAGTACTTC
.,TRBV6-1,.,TRBJ1-1,CASSEWGQGSAEAFF,TGTGCCAGCAGTGAATGGGGTCAGGGGAGCGCTGAAGCTTTCTTT
few,TRBV5-6,TRBD2,TRBJ2-7,CASSLGSGGPYEQYF,TGTGCCAGCAGCTTGGGAAGCGGGGGGCCCTACGAGCAGTACTTC
.,TRBV18,.,TRBJ1-6,CASSSRDSPLHF,TGTGCCAGCTCATCCAGAGATTCACCCCTCCACTTT
.,TRBV5-4,.,TRBJ2-7,CASSRWGEQYF,TGTGCCAGCAGCCGATGGGGCGAGCAGTACTTC
.,TRBV19,.,TRBJ1-2,CASSTQTPGYGYTF,TGTGCCAGTAGTACCCAAACCCCAGGGTATGGCTACACCTTC
.,TRBV19,TRBD1,TRBJ1-4,CASSPGQGARNRFF,TGTGCCAGCAGCCCGGGACAGGGGGCGCGTAATCGGTTTTTT
.,TRBV7-3,.,TRBJ1-2,CASSLNGGTGYTF,TGTGCCAGCAGCTTAAATGGAGGGACTGGCTACACCTTC
.,TRBV15,TRBD1,TRBJ2-7,CATSRVRGRTGTYEQYF,TGTGCCACCAGCAGAGTCCGTGGGAGGACAGGGACCTACGAGCAGTACTTC
.,TRBV9,TRBD1,TRBJ2-1,CASSVQGANNEQFF,TGTGCCAGCAGCGTCCAGGGGGCCAACAATGAGCAGTTCTTC
once,TRBV11-1,.,TRBJ2-5,CASSSRTVQETQYF,TGTGCCAGCAGCTCCCGGACAGTCCAAGAGACCCAGTACTTC
.,TRBV11-3,.,TRBJ2-7,CASSPGTRDEENYEQYF,TGTGCCAGCAGCCCCGGGACCAGAGACGAGGAAAACTACGAGCAGTACTTC
few,TRBV29-1,TRBD1,TRBJ1-2,CSVFLTGNYGYTF,TGCAGCGTTTTCTTGACAGGGAACTATGGCTACACCTTC
.,TRBV6-5,TRBD1,TRBJ2-4,CASSLTGGHIQYF,TGTGCCAGCAGCCTGACAGGGGGACACATTCAGTACTTC
once,TRBV9,.,TRBJ2-3,CASSVDGGPSTDTQYF,TGTGCCAGCAGCGTAGATGGGGGGCCGAGCACAGATACGCAGTATTTT
.,TRBV5-1,.,TRBJ2-5,CASRTDLTQETQYF,TGCGCCAGCAGGACGGACCTAACCCAAGAGACCCAGTACTTC
.,TRBV28,.,TRBJ1-5,CASSLFSGMSNQPQHF,TGTGCCAGCAGTTTATTCTCAGGGATGAGCAATCAGCCCCAGCATTTT
.,TRBV7-9,TRBD2,TRBJ2-2,CASSWGLDRSTGELFF,TGTGCCAGCAGCTGGGGACTAGATAGATCCACCGGGGAGCTGTTTTTT
.,TRBV6-5,.,TRBJ2-7,CASRGLRSEQYF,TGTGCCAGCAGGGGACTTCGCTCCGAGCAGTACTTC
.,TRBV4-2,.,TRBJ2-5,CASSHEGQKETQYF,TGTGCCAGCAGCCATGAGGGCCAGAAAGAGACCCAGTACTTC
.,TRBV7-2,.,TRBJ1-3,CASSLMGNSGNTIYF,TGTGCCAGCAGCTTAATGGGGAACTCTGGAAACACCATATATTTT
.,TRBV4-1,.,TRBJ1-5,CASSQEGRAGNQPQHF,TGCGCCAGCAGCCAAGAGGGAAGGGCCGGCAATCAGCCCCAGCATTTT
.,TRBV5-4,TRBD2,TRBJ2-3,CASSPPPSGGNTDTQYF,TGTGCCAGCAGCCCGCCACCTAGCGGGGGTAATACAGATACGCAGTATTTT
few,TRBV11-3,.,TRBJ1-1,CASSLSPAYTEAFF,TGTGCCAGCAGCTTAAGTCCTGCGTACACTGAAGCTTTCTTT
once,TRBV4-2,TRBD1,TRBJ2-5,CASSPARSGTGGPSGSYQETQYF,TGTGCCAGCAGCCCCGCTAGATCCGGGACAGGGGGCCCTAGCGGGAGCTACCAAGAGACCCAGTACTTC
.,TRBV11-2,.,TRBJ2-7,CASSLSNGPYEQYF,TGTGCCAGCAGCTTATCGAACGGTCCCTACGAGCAGTACTTC
.,TRBV6-5,.,TRBJ1-1,CASSYLSEAFF,TGTGCCAGCAGTTACCTTTCTGAAGCTTTCTTT
.,TRBV7-3,.,TRBJ1-6,CASSLVGDGSSPLHF,TGTGCCAGCAGCTTAGTGGGGGATGGAAGCTCACCCCTCCACTTT
.,TRBV7-6,.,TRBJ2-5,CASSFIAQETQYF,TGTGCCAGCAGCTTTATTGCACAAGAGACCCAGTACTTC
.,TRBV5-4,TRBD2,TRBJ2-2,CASSLGGRGTTGELFF,TGTGCCAGCAGCTTGGGAGGGAGGGGTACCACCGGGGAGCTGTTTTTT
.,TRBV9,.,TRBJ1-3,CASSARESGNTIYF,TGTGCCAGCAGCGCCAGGGAGTCCGGAAACACCATATATTTT
.,TRBV5-1,TRBD2,TRBJ2-7,CASSLEGAGDEQYF,TGCGCCAGCAGCTTGGAAGGGGCGGGGGACGAGCAGTACTTC
.,TRBV28,.,TRBJ1-4,CASSEIGAGETNEKLFF,TGTGCCAGCAGTGAAATTGGGGCGGGGGAAACTAATGAAAAACTGTTTTTT
.,TRBV5-5,.,TRBJ2-2,CASTLSWQKNTGELFF,TGTGCCAGCACCTTAAGCTGGCAGAAGAACACCGGGGAGCTGTTTTTT
.,TRBV7-6,TRBD1,TRBJ2-1,CASSTGGGTSYNEQFF,TGTGCCAGCAGCACAGGGGGAGGCACATCCTACAATGAGCAGTTCTTC
.,TRBV5-4,TRBD1,TRBJ1-4,CASSGDRGLEKLFF,TGTGCCAGCAGCGGAGACAGGGGGCTTGAAAAACTGTTTTTT
.,TRBV11-2,TRBD2,TRBJ2-7,CASSKVGLAGRSSYEQYF,TGTGCCAGCAGCAAAGTGGGACTAGCGGGGCGAAGCTCCTACGAGCAGTACTTC
.,TRBV19,TRBD1,TRBJ1-6,CASSRGQGNNSPLHF,TGTGCCAGTAGTAGAGGACAGGGGAATAATTCACCCCTCCACTTT